This TCR beta chain was profiled in a study of identical twins. The sample holds a few counts of this clonotype. Its antigen is still unknown. Study-level points and caveats: Clonotypes of the beta chain that were abundant in cord blood carried fewer insertions (memory repertoires showed none).

The CDR3 runs 15 residues. The germline gives CDR1 DFQATT, CDR2 SNEGSKA (reference sequence). Unmatched junction bases numbered 4, after V lost 2 bases and J lost 1 base. MiXCR, applied by TCRdb to the 5' RACE reads, yields one record per CDR3 protein. The sample shows approximately 240,000 distinct CDR3 sequences, more than 12% of them seen only once. J is TRBJ2-4 and V is TRBV20-1, with 8 bases aligning to TRBD2. This receptor was obtained from a woman between 18 and 29 years old in good health. The sample consisted of memory (CD45RO+) T cells sorted from blood. Here the CDR3 reads CSARSGSPAKNIQYF. The CDR3, as DNA: TGCAGTGCTAGAAGCGGGAGCCCCGCCAAAAACATTCAGTACTTC.